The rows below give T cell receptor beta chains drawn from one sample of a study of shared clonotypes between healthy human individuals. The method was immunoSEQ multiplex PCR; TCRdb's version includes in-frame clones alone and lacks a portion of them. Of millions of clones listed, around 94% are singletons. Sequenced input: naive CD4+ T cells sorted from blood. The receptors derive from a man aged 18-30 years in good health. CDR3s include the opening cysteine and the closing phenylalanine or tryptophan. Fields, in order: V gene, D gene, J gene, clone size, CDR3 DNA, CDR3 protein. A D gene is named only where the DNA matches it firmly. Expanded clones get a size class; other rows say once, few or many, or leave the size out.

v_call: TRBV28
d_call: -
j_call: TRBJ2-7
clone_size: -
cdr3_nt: TGTGCCAGCAGTTTGCCGGGGAGCTCCTACGAGCAGTACTTC
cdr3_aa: CASSLPGSSYEQYF

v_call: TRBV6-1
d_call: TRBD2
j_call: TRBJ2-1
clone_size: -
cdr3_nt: TGTGCCAGCAGTGTCAGACTAGCGGGAGATAGGGATGAGCAGTTCTTC
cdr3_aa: CASSVRLAGDRDEQFF

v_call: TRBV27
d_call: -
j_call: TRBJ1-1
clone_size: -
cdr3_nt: TGTGCCAGCAGTCCGCGACCGCGAAACACTGAAGCTTTCTTT
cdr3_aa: CASSPRPRNTEAFF

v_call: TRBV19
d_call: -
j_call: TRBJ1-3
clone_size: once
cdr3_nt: TGTGCCAGTAACCCTTCTGGGGGAAACACCATATATTTT
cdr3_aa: CASNPSGGNTIYF

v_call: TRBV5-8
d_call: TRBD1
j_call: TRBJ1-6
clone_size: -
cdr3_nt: TGTGCCAGCAGCTCGGACAGGCGAAATTCACCCCTCCACTTT
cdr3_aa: CASSSDRRNSPLHF

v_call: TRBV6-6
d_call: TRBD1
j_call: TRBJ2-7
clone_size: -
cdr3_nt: TGTGCCAGCAGTTACTCGAGGGGGCTGTTCGAGCAGTACTTC
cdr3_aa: CASSYSRGLFEQYF

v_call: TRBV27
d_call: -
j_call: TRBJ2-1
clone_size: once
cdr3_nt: TGTGCCAGCAGTCACAAATCCCCAGGGGGGACCTCCTACAATGAGCAGTTCTTC
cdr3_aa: CASSHKSPGGTSYNEQFF

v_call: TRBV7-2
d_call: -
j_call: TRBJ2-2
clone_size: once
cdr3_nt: TGTGCCAGCAGCCAAAAAGGCGGGACCGGGGAGCTGTTTTTT
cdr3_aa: CASSQKGGTGELFF

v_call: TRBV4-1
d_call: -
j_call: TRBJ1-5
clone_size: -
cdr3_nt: TGCGCCAGCAGCCAAGATAACCTAGGGGGAAGGGATCAGCCCCAGCATTTT
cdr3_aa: CASSQDNLGGRDQPQHF

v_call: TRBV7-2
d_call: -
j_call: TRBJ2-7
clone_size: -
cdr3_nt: TGTGCCAGCAGTCTAGGCCTATCCTACGAGCAGTACTTC
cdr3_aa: CASSLGLSYEQYF

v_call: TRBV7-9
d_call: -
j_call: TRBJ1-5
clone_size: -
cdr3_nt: TGTGCCAGCAGCGAGGGGGGAGGGTCATATAGCAATCAGCCCCAGCATTTT
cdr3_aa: CASSEGGGSYSNQPQHF

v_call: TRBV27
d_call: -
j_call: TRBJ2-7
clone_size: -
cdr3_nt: TGTGCCGTCGCTCGGGGGACACCATACGAGCAGTACTTC
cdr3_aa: CAVARGTPYEQYF

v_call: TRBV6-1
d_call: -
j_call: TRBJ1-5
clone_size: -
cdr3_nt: TGTGCCAGCAGGCGACAGGCCGATAGCAATCAGCCCCAGCATTTT
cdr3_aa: CASRRQADSNQPQHF

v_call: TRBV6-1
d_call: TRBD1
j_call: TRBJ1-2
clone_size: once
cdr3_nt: TGTGCCAGCAGTGTACTGCAGGCAGGGGGGTATGGCTACACCTTC
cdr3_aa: CASSVLQAGGYGYTF

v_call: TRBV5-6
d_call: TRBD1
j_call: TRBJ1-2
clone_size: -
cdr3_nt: TGTGCCAGCAGTTGGATCGGGACAGTTCCTTCCTATGGCTACACCTTC
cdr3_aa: CASSWIGTVPSYGYTF

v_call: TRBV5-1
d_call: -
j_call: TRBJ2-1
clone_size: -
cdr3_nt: TGCGCCAGCAGCCCTTCCGTTTTAGGTGAGCAGTTCTTC
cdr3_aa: CASSPSVLGEQFF

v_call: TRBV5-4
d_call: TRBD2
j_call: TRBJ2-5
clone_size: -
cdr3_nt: TGTGCCAGCAGCCCGGTCCCTAGCGGGCTCCAAGAGACCCAGTACTTC
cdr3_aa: CASSPVPSGLQETQYF